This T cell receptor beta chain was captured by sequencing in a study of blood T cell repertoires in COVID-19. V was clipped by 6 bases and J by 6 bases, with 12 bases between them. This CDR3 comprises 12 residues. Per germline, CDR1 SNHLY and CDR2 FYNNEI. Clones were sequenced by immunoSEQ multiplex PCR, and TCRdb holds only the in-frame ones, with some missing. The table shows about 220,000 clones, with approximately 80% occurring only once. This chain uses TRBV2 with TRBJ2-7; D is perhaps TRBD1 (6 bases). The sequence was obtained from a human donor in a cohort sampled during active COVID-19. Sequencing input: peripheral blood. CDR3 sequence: CASSAGVGEQYF. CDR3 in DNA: TGTGCCAGCAGCGCAGGGGTCGGCGAGCAGTACTTC.